One and the same sample provided the 6 T cell receptor beta chains below, sequenced in a study of blood T cell repertoires in COVID-19. Clones were read by immunoSEQ multiplex PCR, and TCRdb kept only the in-frame ones, dropping some. The sample consists of 92,000 or so clones, 88% of them appearing once. Sequenced input: peripheral blood. Receptors were obtained from a man in his 60s with acute or convalescent COVID-19.

The chain is built from TRBV7-9 and TRBJ2-5; D may be TRBD2 (5 bases). This CDR3 spans 15 amino acids. The V gene's germline CDR1 is SEHNR and CDR2 FQNEAQ (reference sequence). V lost 1 base and J 4 bases, leaving 13 bases between the germline ends. CDR3: CASSLEQRVVETQYF. CDR3 nucleotides: TGTGCCAGCAGCTTAGAACAGAGGGTGGTAGAGACCCAGTACTTC.

For the CDR3, the DNA is TGTGCCAGCAGGGTGGGTTCCGAGGGAAACTATGGCTACACCTTC. Its protein product is CASRVGSEGNYGYTF. This sequence joins TRBV21-1 and TRBJ1-2. TRBV21-1 constitutes a pseudogene. The CDR3 is made up of 15 amino acids.

The rearrangement uses TRBV4-1 and TRBJ2-1, with TRBD2 matching over 11 bases. Unmatched junction bases numbered 6, after V lost 0 bases and J lost 8 bases. The germline CDR1 and CDR2 sequences are MGHRA and YSYEKL. The CDR3 is 16 residues long. The CDR3 region has the DNA TGCGCCAGCAGCCAAGATCCAGGTAGCGGGAGGGATGAGCAGTTCTTC. Its translation is CASSQDPGSGRDEQFF.

The chain carries TRBV5-1 and TRBJ2-3; TRBD2 matches at 7 bases. Germline-derived CDR1 and CDR2 are SGHRS and YFSETQ. The CDR3 spans 15 residues. V dropped 0 bases and J dropped 3; count of bases not matched to a gene: 4. The CDR3 region is CASSLESGTTDTQYF. In DNA, the CDR3 is TGCGCCAGCAGCTTGGAGAGCGGGACGACAGATACGCAGTATTTT.

V and J are TRBV24-1 and TRBJ1-2, with D possibly TRBD1 on 5 matching bases. Germline lookup yields CDR1 KGHDR and CDR2 SFDVKD. The CDR3 has 14 residues. V lost 3 bases to trimming and J lost 10 bases, with 17 bases between them. In DNA, the CDR3 is TGTGCCACCAGTGATCGTGACAGCCCTGACAACTACACCTTC. Amino acid sequence: CATSDRDSPDNYTF.

The V gene is TRBV5-4, the J gene TRBJ2-3, with D maybe TRBD2 (5 bases). The CDR3 extends over 14 amino acids. Germline values: CDR1 SGHNT, CDR2 YYREEE (reference sequence). V lost 4 bases and J 5 bases, leaving 14 bases between the germline ends. In nucleotides, the CDR3 is TGTGCCAGCAGCCGACGGGATAAAGGAGATACGCAGTATTTT. This encodes CASSRRDKGDTQYF.